This T cell receptor (beta chain) was profiled in a study of monozygotic twins with cystic fibrosis. Study-level background: Library input was 2.5 to 3 micrograms of fragmented DNA, with about 15 PCR cycles.

Data came from immunoSEQ multiplex PCR; TCRdb stores just in-frame clones and leaves some out. The data hold 30,000 or so clones, with 92% observed a single time. Overall study results and limits: Age, concordance and disease severity did not associate with shared CDR3 numbers.

As for this clone: Its antigen is not identified.

Material: blood. The sequence came from a girl aged 2 to 10 with cystic fibrosis.

CDR3 DNA sequence: TGTGCCAGCAGTGGGGATGGCTACACCTTC. Its protein is CASSGDGYTF. V usage is TRBV6-6 and J usage is TRBJ1-2; D is unresolved. CDR1 and CDR2 from the germline V gene are MNHNY and SVGAGI (reference sequence). V was pared by 5 bases and J by 6 bases, with 4 bases between. CDR3 length: 10 residues.